The entry below gives a single T cell receptor beta chain sequence along with its context. TCRdb keeps only in-frame clones here, not all; method: immunoSEQ multiplex PCR. The table has 65,000 to 95,000 clones, around 90% seen once; the top ten hold roughly 6.6%. The entry originates in a study of blood T cell repertoires in COVID-19. Study-wide background: T cells, B-cell-depleted T cells, or PBMCs supplied cDNA or gDNA.

Trimming stripped 0 bases from V and 0 bases from J, with 14 bases between. The length of the CDR3 is 17 residues. The germline gives CDR1 ENHRY, CDR2 SYGVKD. This TCR was sampled from a man in his 70s with acute or convalescent COVID-19. The chain employs TRBV10-3 and TRBJ1-1; possible D gene TRBD1, 5 bases. The source material was peripheral blood. The CDR3 reads CAISESIGGGMNTEAFF. CDR3 nucleotides: TGTGCCATCAGTGAGTCGATCGGGGGGGGAATGAACACTGAAGCTTTCTTT.